Listed here is a single T cell receptor (beta chain). Assay used: immunoSEQ multiplex PCR; TCRdb lists only in-frame clones, some missing. This table has over 120,000 clones, about 79% appearing once. The source of the sample is a study of blood T cell repertoires in COVID-19. CDR1 MNHEY and CDR2 SMNVEV come from the germline V gene (reference sequence). V lost 11 bases to trimming and J lost 0 bases; unmatched junction nucleotides: 4. The CDR3 totals 13 residues. Material for sequencing was PBMCs or T cells enriched from blood (not recorded which). The sequence was obtained from a woman between 50 and 59 years old who had recovered from COVID-19. V usage is TRBV27 and J usage is TRBJ1-3, with TRBD1 matching over 7 bases. CDR3 in DNA: TGTGCCTCGAGGGGGCTCTCTGGAAACACCATATATTTT. Its protein is CASRGLSGNTIYF.